Presented here are 31 T cell receptor beta chains from one specimen sequenced in a study of T cells after yellow fever vaccination. From the 5' RACE reads, TCRdb called clonotypes with MiXCR, one entry per CDR3 protein. This table has a few hundred thousand distinct CDR3 sequences, less than 20% appearing once. Specimen: PBMCs, collected 4 to 5 days after the first yellow fever vaccination. The origin of the receptors is a man aged 18 to 29 who received the YFV17D yellow fever vaccine.

This clonotype has just a few counts. The chain has TRBV5-1 and TRBJ2-5; D is unclear. Germline assignment: CDR1 SGHRS and CDR2 YFSETQ. The CDR3 sequence is 14 residues long. V was shortened by 4 bases and J by 2 bases, with 12 bases between the two germline ends. In DNA, the CDR3 is TGCGCCAGCAGCCCATACAGAGTTCAAGAGACCCAGTACTTC. This translates into CASSPYRVQETQYF.

The sample holds a few counts of this clonotype. The gene calls are TRBV3-1 and TRBJ2-1; either TRBD1 or TRBD2 may fit D (5 bases each). CDR1 and CDR2 (germline): LGHDT, YNNKEL (reference sequence). The CDR3 contains 16 residues. V lost 1 base to trimming and J lost 1 base, with 11 bases between them. CDR3 nucleotides: TGTGCCAGCAGCCAAGCCGGGGACGTTTCCTACAATGAGCAGTTCTTC. Translation gives CASSQAGDVSYNEQFF.

This chain links TRBV18 with TRBJ2-1; 9 bases align to TRBD2. Germline lookup yields CDR1 KGHSH and CDR2 LQKENI. The J segment lost 2 bases and the V segment lost 0 bases, leaving 2 bases of the junction unmatched. This CDR3 has 16 amino acids. CDR3 in amino acids: CASSPPGGGAYNEQFF. CDR3 bases: TGTGCCAGCTCACCACCGGGCGGGGGGGCCTACAATGAGCAGTTCTTC. Combining the CDR3 with reference TRBV18 and TRBJ2-1 gives the whole variable domain NAGVMQNPRHLVRRRGQEARLRCSPMKGHSHVYWYRQLPEEGLKFMVYLQKENIIDESGMPKERFSAEFPKEGPSILRIQQVVRGDSAAYFCASSPPGGGAYNEQFFGPGTRLTVL.

This clonotype was counted only a few times. A much more abundant neighbour one base away suggests this may be a read error. The chain is built from TRBV28 and TRBJ2-5; TRBD2 might be the D (5 bases). The CDR3 is 13 residues long. Germline V lookup: CDR1 MDHEN, CDR2 SYDVKM. The CDR3 bases are TGTGCCAGAAGTTCCGGGGTCTATGAGACCCAGTACTTC. It yields the protein CARSSGVYETQYF.

The chain is built from TRBV4-2 and TRBJ1-1, with TRBD1 as a possible D gene (5 bases). CDR3 length equals 18 residues. The V gene lost 4 bases and the J gene lost 0 bases, with 21 bases spanning the gap. The V gene's germline CDR1 is LGHNA and CDR2 YNFKEQ. The CDR3 spells CASSPLGGNGGMNTEAFF. CDR3 DNA: TGTGCCAGCAGCCCCCTTGGGGGGAACGGAGGCATGAACACTGAAGCTTTCTTT.

V is TRBV19 and J is TRBJ2-3; no reliable D call. The CDR3 spans 16 residues. V was cut by 2 bases and J by 7 bases, with 19 bases left in between. Germline V CDR1 and CDR2: LNHDA, SQIVND (reference sequence). The CDR3 region is CASSIQSPGFIYTQYF. The CDR3 DNA is TGTGCCAGTAGTATACAATCGCCCGGGTTCATATATACGCAGTATTTT.

V usage is TRBV5-1 and J usage is TRBJ2-1; D could derive from TRBD1 or TRBD2 (5 bases each). The CDR3 runs to 16 residues. Germline V gives CDR1 SGHRS, CDR2 YFSETQ. Trimming took 0 bases from V and 3 from J, leaving 13 bases between them. CDR3 sequence reads: CASSLDLRGYYNEQFF. As DNA, the CDR3 is TGCGCCAGCAGCTTGGATCTGAGGGGCTACTACAATGAGCAGTTCTTC.

V usage is TRBV6-1 and J usage is TRBJ2-5, with a weak D call TRBD2 (6 bases). Germline V CDR1 and CDR2: MNHNS, SASEGT. The CDR3 is 13 residues long. With 0 bases removed from V and 7 bases from J, the gap between germline ends came to 9 bases. The CDR3: CASSEAHGGTQYF. CDR3 in DNA: TGTGCCAGCAGTGAAGCCCACGGGGGGACCCAGTACTTC.

This clonotype was counted only a few times. The genes are TRBV11-2 and TRBJ1-3; D call uncertain. Trimming shortened V by 5 bases and J by 0 bases, and 17 bases separated the two germline ends. Germline V gene data show CDR1 as SGHAT and CDR2 as FQNNGV. This CDR3 is 17 amino acids long. The CDR3 protein is CASSTPRTGSSGNTIYF. Here the CDR3 DNA reads TGTGCCAGCAGCACACCGCGGACCGGGAGCTCTGGAAACACCATATATTTT.

This clonotype was picked up a small number of times. V gene TRBV4-1 combines with J gene TRBJ2-2; maybe TRBD2 (6 bases). Germline CDR1 reads MGHRA; CDR2 reads YSYEKL. Trimming cost V 6 bases and J 3 bases, with 11 bases left between them. This CDR3 spans 14 amino acids. In DNA form, the CDR3 reads TGCGCCAGCAGTCACGGGGAGGACACCGGGGAGCTGTTTTTT. Protein product: CASSHGEDTGELFF.

This clonotype was detected only a few times. The gene calls are TRBV12-3 or TRBV12-4 and TRBJ2-5; 9 nucleotides align to TRBD1. The CDR3 spans 19 residues. The J segment lost 5 bases and the V segment lost 5 bases, leaving 21 bases of the junction unmatched. As DNA, the CDR3 is TGTGCCAGCAGTGACCTTAACAGGGGGCCGCGGACGAGTCGGGAGACCCAGTACTTC. It is translated as CASSDLNRGPRTSRETQYF.

The chain combines TRBV11-2 with TRBJ1-1; D call uncertain. Germline V gives CDR1 SGHAT, CDR2 FQNNGV. CDR3 length: 14 residues. Trimming pared 6 bases from V and 0 bases from J, leaving 11 bases between. The CDR3 region has the DNA TGTGCCAGCAGAGGGAACTCCATGAACACTGAAGCTTTCTTT. Its translation is CASRGNSMNTEAFF.

This clonotype was detected only a few times. The chain couples TRBV13 to TRBJ2-1; the D gene is possibly TRBD2 (7 bases). This CDR3 comprises 16 residues. CDR1 and CDR2 from the germline V gene are PRHDT and FYEKMQ (reference sequence). Deletions cut 5 bases from V and 6 bases from J, with 20 bases between. The CDR3 here is CASSEGTGGLPNEQFF. The CDR3 nucleotides are TGTGCCAGCAGCGAAGGGACGGGGGGCCTCCCCAATGAGCAGTTCTTC.

This clonotype was counted only a few times. The V call is TRBV5-1, the J call TRBJ2-2; the D gene is possibly TRBD1 (6 bases). Trimming removed 4 bases at V and 5 bases at J, with 15 bases between. Germline V CDR1 and CDR2: SGHRS, YFSETQ. This CDR3 has 15 amino acids. The CDR3 spells CASSQTNRETGELFF. CDR3 DNA: TGCGCCAGCAGCCAGACTAACAGGGAAACCGGGGAGCTGTTTTTT.

This clonotype was detected a few times. The V call is TRBV7-3, the J call TRBJ2-1; 7 bases align to TRBD2. Germline loops: CDR1 SGHTA, CDR2 FQGTGA. This CDR3 spans 15 amino acids. V was clipped by 5 bases and J by 6 bases; unmatched bases: 10. The CDR3, as DNA: TGTGCCAGCAGCCTTTGGGGGGGTCCTCCCAATGAGCAGTTCTTC. The encoded protein is CASSLWGGPPNEQFF.

J is TRBJ2-5 and V is TRBV9, with 14 bases fitting TRBD2. The germline CDR1 and CDR2 sequences are SGDLS and YYNGEE. CDR3 size: 16 residues. V trimming: 3 bases; J trimming: 5 bases; junction bases outside the gene matches: 6. CDR3 nucleotide sequence: TGTGCCAGCAGCGCCGGGACTAGCGGGGGTACCGAGACCCAGTACTTC. This codes for CASSAGTSGGTETQYF.

This clonotype was picked up many times. V and J are TRBV12-3 or TRBV12-4 and TRBJ1-2, with D possibly being TRBD1 (5 bases). This CDR3 is 14 amino acids long. V lost 7 bases, J lost 5 bases, and 17 bases lay in between. The CDR3 loop reads CASKLTLTVYGYTF. In nucleotides, the CDR3 is TGTGCCAGCAAACTTACTCTGACAGTTTATGGCTACACCTTC.

This chain joins TRBV14 and TRBJ2-5; no firm D call. The CDR3 sequence is 17 residues long. The V end was cut by 2 bases, the J end by 2 bases, with 18 bases between. CDR1 is SGHDN and CDR2 is FVKESK in the germline V gene. Here the CDR3 reads CASSQSGFRRRQETQYF. DNA of the CDR3: TGTGCCAGCAGCCAATCTGGGTTTAGGCGTCGACAAGAGACCCAGTACTTC.

This sequence joins TRBV12-3 or TRBV12-4 and TRBJ1-2, with D unresolved. There are 13 residues in the CDR3. V dropped 3 bases and J dropped 2 bases, with 7 bases sitting between them. Written as DNA, the CDR3 is TGTGCCAGCAGTTTGAACCAAAACTATGGCTACACCTTC. It translates to CASSLNQNYGYTF.

This clonotype was counted only a few times. The chain links TRBV29-1 to TRBJ1-3, with D unresolved. V was cut by 0 bases and J by 8 bases, with 5 bases left in between. The CDR3 covers 11 residues. Per the germline V gene, CDR1 is SQVTM and CDR2 is ANQGSEA. This CDR3 reads CSVEEAYTIYF. The CDR3 DNA follows: TGCAGCGTTGAAGAGGCATACACCATATATTTT. Using reference TRBV29-1 and TRBJ1-3 for the parts outside the CDR3, the full variable domain is SAVISQKPSRDICQRGTSLTIQCQVDSQVTMMFWYRQQPGQSLTLIATANQGSEATYESGFVIDKFPISRPNLTFSTLTVSNMSPEDSSIYLCSVEEAYTIYFGEGSWLTVV.

The CDR3 region has the DNA TGTGCCAGCAGAGACTCGGGGTGGGATGAGCAGTTCTTC. This sequence encodes CASRDSGWDEQFF. The rearrangement joins TRBV6-2 or TRBV6-3 to TRBJ2-1; tentatively, D is TRBD2 (5 bases). The CDR3 covers 13 residues. CDR1 is MNHEY, CDR2 SVGEGT, per germline. V lost 6 bases to trimming and J lost 8 bases, with 14 bases between them.

The V gene is TRBV11-2, the J gene TRBJ1-6; 8 nucleotides align to TRBD1. The CDR3 extends over 17 amino acids. J was trimmed by 4 bases and V by 4 bases; bases with no gene match: 9. Germline values: CDR1 SGHAT, CDR2 FQNNGV. DNA for the CDR3: TGTGCCAGCAGCTCAAATCCGACAGGGGCTTATAATTCACCCCTCCACTTT. Protein: CASSSNPTGAYNSPLHF.

This clonotype has a handful of counts. The chain couples TRBV20-1 to TRBJ2-5; no clear D gene. The CDR3 is made up of 15 amino acids. The germline V gene encodes CDR1 DFQATT and CDR2 SNEGSKA (reference sequence). V was clipped by 1 base and J by 2 bases, with 14 bases between them. This CDR3 reads CSARGSPRQQETQYF. The CDR3 coding sequence is TGCAGTGCTAGAGGATCCCCTAGACAACAAGAGACCCAGTACTTC.

This clonotype was picked up a small number of times. The chain has TRBV12-3 or TRBV12-4 and TRBJ2-5; 7 nucleotides line up with TRBD2. With 5 bases clipped from V and 2 bases from J, the junction kept 14 bases outside the gene matches. CDR3 size: 17 residues. CDR3 DNA: TGTGCCAGCAGTCCCCCGCGTGGGGGGGGAGAACAAGAGACCCAGTACTTC. Translation: CASSPPRGGGEQETQYF.

The chain couples TRBV7-9 to TRBJ2-1; no reliable D call. The CDR3 loop spans 13 amino acids. Germline V gene lookup returns CDR1 SEHNR and CDR2 FQNEAQ (reference sequence). V was trimmed by 1 base and J by 6 bases, leaving 7 bases between them. CDR3 sequence reads: CASSLGSVNEQFF. The CDR3 nucleotides are TGTGCCAGCAGCTTAGGAAGCGTCAATGAGCAGTTCTTC.

This clonotype was recorded many times. The chain has TRBV12-3 or TRBV12-4 and TRBJ2-2, with TRBD2 matching 7 bases. V was pared by 4 bases and J by 3 bases, with 2 bases of the junction left unmatched. The CDR3 consists of 14 residues. CDR3 bases: TGTGCCAGCAGTTGGGGAGGGTACACCGGGGAGCTGTTTTTT. Translation gives CASSWGGYTGELFF.

The chain employs TRBV5-1 and TRBJ1-2; D is unresolved. CDR3 size: 12 residues. The germline V gene encodes CDR1 SGHRS and CDR2 YFSETQ. V lost 5 bases and J 6 bases, leaving 11 bases between the germline ends. The DNA for the CDR3 is TGCGCCAGCAGAGAAAATCTCGATGGCTACACCTTC. The encoded protein is CASRENLDGYTF.

There are a few counts of this clonotype. The rearrangement uses TRBV4-3 and TRBJ1-2; no clear D gene. This CDR3 is 14 amino acids long. The ends were cut back, 0 bases at V and 6 bases at J, with 11 bases in the middle. The germline CDR1 and CDR2 sequences are LGHNA and YSLEER. CDR3 bases: TGCGCCAGCAGCCAAGATCTTGGGGTTCATGGCTACACCTTC. The encoded protein is CASSQDLGVHGYTF.

The V call is TRBV20-1, the J call TRBJ1-2; tentatively, D is TRBD1 (6 bases). The V gene lost 5 bases and the J gene lost 7 bases, with 17 bases spanning the gap. The CDR3 length is 13 residues. The germline CDR1 and CDR2 sequences are DFQATT and SNEGSKA (reference sequence). The CDR3, as DNA: TGCAGTGCTCACCAACAGGGCACTAGTGGCTACACCTTC. Its protein is CSAHQQGTSGYTF.

The chain uses TRBV5-8 and TRBJ2-1; D uncertain. The CDR3 runs 15 residues. Germline assignment: CDR1 SGHTS and CDR2 YDEGEE. The V end was cut by 2 bases, the J end by 6 bases, with 15 bases between. This CDR3 is CASSFSQRSANEQFF. The CDR3 DNA reads TGTGCCAGCAGCTTTTCGCAAAGGTCGGCCAATGAGCAGTTCTTC.

This clonotype was seen a handful of times. This rearrangement joins TRBV20-1 to TRBJ1-5, with a possible D match to TRBD1 (5 bases). V lost 1 base and J lost 6, with 7 bases in between. From germline, CDR1 is DFQATT and CDR2 SNEGSKA (reference sequence). CDR3 length: 12 amino acids. As DNA, the CDR3 is TGCAGTGCTAGAGTGGGGGGTCAGCCCCAGCATTTT. This translates into CSARVGGQPQHF.